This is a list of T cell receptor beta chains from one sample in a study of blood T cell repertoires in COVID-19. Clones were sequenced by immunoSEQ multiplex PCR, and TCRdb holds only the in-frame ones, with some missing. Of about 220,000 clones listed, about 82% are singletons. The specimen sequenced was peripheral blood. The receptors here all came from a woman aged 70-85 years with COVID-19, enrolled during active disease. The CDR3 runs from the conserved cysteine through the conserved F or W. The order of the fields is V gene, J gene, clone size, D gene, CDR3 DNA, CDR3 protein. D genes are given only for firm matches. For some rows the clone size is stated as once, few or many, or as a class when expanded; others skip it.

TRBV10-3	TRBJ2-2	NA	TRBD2	TGTGCCATCAGTGAGCTAGCGGGAGGAGGCGGGGAGCTGTTTTTT	CAISELAGGGGELFF
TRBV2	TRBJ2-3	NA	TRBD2	TGTGCCAGCAGCGATAGCGGGGGGGCCACAGATACGCAGTATTTT	CASSDSGGATDTQYF
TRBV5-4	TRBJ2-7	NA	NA	TGTGCCAGCAGCTTGGGGGTCGGGGGTAGCCCGTACGAGCAGTACTTC	CASSLGVGGSPYEQYF
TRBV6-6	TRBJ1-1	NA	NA	TGTGCCAGCAGTTACTCGCCACGGCAAGGGGCCACTGAAGCTTTCTTT	CASSYSPRQGATEAFF
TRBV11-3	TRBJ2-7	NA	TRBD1	TGTGCCAGCAGCTTATCCCCGGGACAGAGGACCTACGAGCAGTACTTC	CASSLSPGQRTYEQYF
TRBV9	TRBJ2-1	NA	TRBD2	TGTGCCAGCAGCGTAGAAAGCGGGGGGCCTAATGAGCAGTTCTTC	CASSVESGGPNEQFF
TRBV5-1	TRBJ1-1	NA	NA	TGCGCCAGCAGCTTGGTTGGGGGCCAGCAGAGCACTGAAGCTTTCTTT	CASSLVGGQQSTEAFF
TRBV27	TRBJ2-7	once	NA	TGTGCCAGCAGTTTATCGAGACCCAGCGGCTCCTACGAGCAGTACTTC	CASSLSRPSGSYEQYF
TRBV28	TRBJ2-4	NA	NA	TGTGCCAGCAGTTTAGACACTTCCTTAGCCAAAAACATTCAGTACTTC	CASSLDTSLAKNIQYF
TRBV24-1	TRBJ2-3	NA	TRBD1	TGTGCCACCAGCACCGGGACAGGGGGACAGTATTTT	CATSTGTGGQYF
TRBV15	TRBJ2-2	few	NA	TGTGCCACCAGCAGACAACAGGGTTTCACCGGGGAGCTGTTTTTT	CATSRQQGFTGELFF
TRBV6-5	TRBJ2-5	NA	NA	TGTGCCAGCAGCCGTGACTGGAAAGAGACCCAGTACTTC	CASSRDWKETQYF
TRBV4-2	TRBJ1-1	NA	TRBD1	TGTGCCAGCAGCCCCACCGGGACAGATGAAGCTTTCTTT	CASSPTGTDEAFF
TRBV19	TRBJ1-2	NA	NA	TGTGCCAGTAGTAATGGGGGTGAGGAGGGGCTCGTCTATGGCTACACCTTC	CASSNGGEEGLVYGYTF
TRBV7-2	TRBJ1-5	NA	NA	TGTGCCAGCAGCTTATTTGGGGGAGGGAGCAATCAGCCCCAGCATTTT	CASSLFGGGSNQPQHF
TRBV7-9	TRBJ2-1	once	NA	TGTGCCAGCAGCCCCCAAACGGGACTCGGAGTGAATGAGCAGTTCTTC	CASSPQTGLGVNEQFF
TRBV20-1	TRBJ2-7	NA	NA	TGCAGTGCTAGTCTGAGGTCCTACGAGCAGTACTTC	CSASLRSYEQYF
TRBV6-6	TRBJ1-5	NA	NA	TGTGCCAGCAGTTACTCCTCTAATCAGCCCCAGCATTTT	CASSYSSNQPQHF
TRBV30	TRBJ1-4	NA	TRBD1	TGTGCCTGGAGGCCGGACAGGGGAGGAAAACTGTTTTTT	CAWRPDRGGKLFF
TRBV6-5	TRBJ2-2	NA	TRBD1	TGTGCCAGCAGTCGGGACAGGGGGCACACCGGGGAGCTGTTTTTT	CASSRDRGHTGELFF
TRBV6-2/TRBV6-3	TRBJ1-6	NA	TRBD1	TGTGCCAGCAGCACCTCTCCGGGACAGAACAATTCACCCCTCCACTTT	CASSTSPGQNNSPLHF
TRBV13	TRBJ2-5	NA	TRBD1	TGTGCCAGCAGCTTCCGCTGGGACAGTCGGGTGTCGGAGACCCAGTACTTC	CASSFRWDSRVSETQYF
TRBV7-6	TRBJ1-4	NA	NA	TGTGCCAGCAGCTTAGAACAGGGCCTTATGGAAAAACTGTTTTTT	CASSLEQGLMEKLFF
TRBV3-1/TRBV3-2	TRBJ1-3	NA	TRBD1	TGTGCCAGCAGACTTGGGACAGACTCTGGAAACACCATATATTTT	CASRLGTDSGNTIYF
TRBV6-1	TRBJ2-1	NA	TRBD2	TGTGCCAGCAGTGATACCGGGACTAGCGGGGTCTACAATGAGCAGTTCTTC	CASSDTGTSGVYNEQFF
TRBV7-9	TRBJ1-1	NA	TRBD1	TGTGCCAGCAGCCCCACAGGGGGCGTTTCCGCTTTCTTT	CASSPTGGVSAFF
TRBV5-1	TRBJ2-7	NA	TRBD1	TGCGCCAGCAGCCGGGACAGCTACGAGCAGTACTTC	CASSRDSYEQYF
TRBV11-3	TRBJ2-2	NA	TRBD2	TGTGCCAGCAGCTTAGGGCCTAGCGGCGACACCGGGGAGCTGTTTTTT	CASSLGPSGDTGELFF
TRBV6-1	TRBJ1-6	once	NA	TGTGCCAGCAGTGTGACAGTATACGGCAGCTCCTATAATTCACCCCTCCACTTT	CASSVTVYGSSYNSPLHF
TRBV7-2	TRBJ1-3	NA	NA	TGTGCCAGCAGCTTCCCCACGGGGGCTGGAAACACCATATATTTT	CASSFPTGAGNTIYF
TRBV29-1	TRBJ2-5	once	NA	TGCAGCGTTGAACGACCGGGGGTCCAAGAGACCCAGTACTTC	CSVERPGVQETQYF
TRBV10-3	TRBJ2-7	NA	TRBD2	TGTGCCACCGGGACTAGCGAGAGCTCCTACGAGCAGTACTTC	CATGTSESSYEQYF
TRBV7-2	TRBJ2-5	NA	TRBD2	TGTGCCAGCAGCTTCACTAGCGGGGGGCAAGAGACCCAGTACTTC	CASSFTSGGQETQYF
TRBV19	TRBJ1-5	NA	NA	TGTGCCAGTACCCAACAGGGAGAACAGCCCCAGCATTTT	CASTQQGEQPQHF
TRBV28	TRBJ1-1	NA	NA	TGTGCCAGCAGTATAGGGGGGGGATACACTGAAGCTTTCTTT	CASSIGGGYTEAFF
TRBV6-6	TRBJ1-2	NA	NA	TGTGCCAGCAGTACTTCCAGAAAACAGGACTATGGCTACACCTTC	CASSTSRKQDYGYTF
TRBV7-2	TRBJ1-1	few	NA	TGTGCCAGCAGCTTAGGAGGGTCGAACACTGAAGCTTTCTTT	CASSLGGSNTEAFF
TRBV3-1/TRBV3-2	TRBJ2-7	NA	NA	TGTGCCAGCAGCCAAGATCATAGGGGATTC	CASSQDHRGF
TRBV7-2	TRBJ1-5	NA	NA	TGTGCCAGCAGCCCAGGGGCTTTGGGCAATCAGCCCCAGCATTTT	CASSPGALGNQPQHF
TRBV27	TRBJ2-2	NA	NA	TGTGCCAGCAGCCAAATTCAGGGCGGGGAGCTGTTTTTT	CASSQIQGGELFF
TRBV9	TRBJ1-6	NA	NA	TGTGCCAGCAGCGTACTAGGAGACAGTAATTCACCCCTCCACTTT	CASSVLGDSNSPLHF
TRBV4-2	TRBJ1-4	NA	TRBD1	TGTGCCAGCAGCCAAAGATGGACTGGACAGGGCACAAATGAAAAACTGTTTTTT	CASSQRWTGQGTNEKLFF
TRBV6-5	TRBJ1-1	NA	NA	TGTGCCACCTCAGTGGTGGGGGGTTCCTGGGCTGAAGCTTTCTTT	CATSVVGGSWAEAFF
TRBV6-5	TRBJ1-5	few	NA	TGTGCCAGCAGTCAGACAAGAGTCGAACCCCAGCATTTT	CASSQTRVEPQHF
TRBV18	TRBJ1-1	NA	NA	TGTGCCAGCTCACCGGGAGGGCCCGCTGAAGCTTTCTTT	CASSPGGPAEAFF
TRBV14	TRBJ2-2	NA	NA	TGTGCCAGCAGCCAAGTCATGAACACCGGGGAGCTGTTTTTT	CASSQVMNTGELFF
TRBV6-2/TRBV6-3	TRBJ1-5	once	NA	TGTGCCAGCAGTTACGGCAGGGCTTTGTCGCCCCAGCATTTT	CASSYGRALSPQHF
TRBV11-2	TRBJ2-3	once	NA	TGTGCCAGCAGGCCCAACGGGAGAGATACGCAGTATTTT	CASRPNGRDTQYF
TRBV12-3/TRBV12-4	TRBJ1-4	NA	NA	TGTGCCAGCAGTTTCGGCAGCGCTAAAAAACTGTTTTTT	CASSFGSAKKLFF
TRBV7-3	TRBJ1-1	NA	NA	TGTGCCAGCAGCTCCACCCCAGACACTGAAGCTTTCTTT	CASSSTPDTEAFF
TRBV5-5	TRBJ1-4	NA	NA	TGTGCCAGCAGCTTTGGGCAGAGTGCAACTAATGAAAAACTGTTTTTT	CASSFGQSATNEKLFF
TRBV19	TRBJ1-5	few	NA	TGTGCCAGTAGTATAATAGGAACAGGGTCCCATCAGCCCCAGCATTTT	CASSIIGTGSHQPQHF
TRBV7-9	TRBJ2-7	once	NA	TGTGCCAGCAGGTCTAGCGCACCCTTAACCTACGAGCAGTACTTC	CASRSSAPLTYEQYF
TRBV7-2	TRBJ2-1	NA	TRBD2	TGTGCCAGCAGCTTAAAACGAGGGACTAGCGGGATTCACAATGAGCAGTTCTTC	CASSLKRGTSGIHNEQFF
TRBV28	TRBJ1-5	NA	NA	TGTGCCACCCGTCTTAAGGTCAGGGGCGTTCAGCCCCAGCATTTT	CATRLKVRGVQPQHF
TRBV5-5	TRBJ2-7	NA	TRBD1	TGTGCCAGCAGCTCCCTGACAGGGGGACCACGGCTGGACGAGCAGTACTTC	CASSSLTGGPRLDEQYF
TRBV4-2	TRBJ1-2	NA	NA	TGTGCCAGCAGCCAAGATCCTTCACAGGGCTTTAACTATGGCTACACCTTC	CASSQDPSQGFNYGYTF
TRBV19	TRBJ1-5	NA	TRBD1	TGTGCCAGTAGTATAATGAGCAGGGGGAGAAATCAGCCCCAGCATTTT	CASSIMSRGRNQPQHF
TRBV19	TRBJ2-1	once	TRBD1	TGTGCCAGTAGTTTACAGGGGGTTAAAGGTGAGCAGTTCTTC	CASSLQGVKGEQFF